The clone carrying this TCR beta chain has at least ten counts. With 4 bases removed from V and 10 bases from J, the gap between germline ends came to 10 bases. Germline V CDR1 and CDR2: KGHDR, SFDVKD. The CDR3 is made up of 12 amino acids. These data are taken from a study of early T cells in non-severe SARS-CoV-2 infection. Each cDNA molecule carried a unique molecular identifier. TCRdb re-analysed the 5' RACE reads in MiXCR, keeping a single row per CDR3 protein. Altogether tens of thousands of distinct CDR3 sequences are present, more than 4% being singletons, with the ten largest covering over 9%.

The chain couples TRBV24-1 to TRBJ2-1; D is unresolved. The sample taken for sequencing was whole blood. The TCR comes from an adult who was a healthcare worker with PCR-confirmed SARS-CoV-2 infection or an uninfected control (not recorded which). This CDR3 reads CATSDWTSEQFF. CDR3 bases: TGTGCCACCAGTGACTGGACCTCAGAGCAGTTCTTC.